The 3 T cell receptor beta chains below come from one sample, sequenced in a study of human T cells and chemical hapten exposure. As for time point: patch test 1, 2 weeks after DPC sensitization. Treatment described: therapeutic diphenylcyclopropenone sensitization with weekly scalp DPC. TCRdb used MiXCR to reprocess the RACE reads, holding one entry per CDR3 protein. This sample yields 150,000 to 200,000 distinct CDR3 sequences, of which approximately 15% are seen a single time; 1.7% belongs to the top ten. This material consisted of whole blood, taken in connection with sensitization to the hapten diphenylcyclopropenone (DPC). These receptors were taken from a woman aged 25 to 39 with alopecia areata. Some clones in this sample may be carry-over from other donors' samples.

Only a few counts were recorded for this clonotype. The chain carries TRBV29-1 and TRBJ1-1, with D hard to call. This CDR3 is built from 13 residues. V shed 6 bases and J shed 3 bases, with 14 bases lying between them. Germline V gene lookup returns CDR1 SQVTM and CDR2 ANQGSEA. The CDR3 protein is CSVLVVQDTEAFF. The CDR3 region has the DNA TGCAGCGTGTTGGTGGTCCAGGACACTGAAGCTTTCTTT.

The chain links TRBV28 to TRBJ1-1, with a weak D call TRBD1 (5 bases). The germline V gene encodes CDR1 MDHEN and CDR2 SYDVKM. The ends were cut back, 7 bases at V and 1 base at J, with 13 bases in the middle. The CDR3 is 14 amino acids. CDR3 DNA sequence: TGTGCCAGCACCCCCCGGGGGAGGAACACTGAAGCTTTCTTT. Its protein is CASTPRGRNTEAFF.

V and J are TRBV12-3 or TRBV12-4 and TRBJ2-7, with a possible D match to TRBD1 (6 bases). The CDR3 contains 13 residues. V was clipped by 5 bases and J by 7 bases, with 15 bases between them. Here the CDR3 DNA reads TGTGCCAGCAGTCTGACAGGAGTACCTGAGCAGTACTTC. This translates into CASSLTGVPEQYF.